One sample yielded the 4 T cell receptor beta chains listed below, sequenced in a study of CD8 T cells in ankylosing spondylitis. Overall study results and limits: Ankylosing spondylitis blood appeared to be characterized by a TCR beta motif of several highly homologous variants.

Antigen specificity for these receptors is unknown. Using its own MiXCR run on the 5' RACE reads, TCRdb lists one record per CDR3 protein. This table has about 450,000 distinct CDR3 sequences, 25% to 30% appearing once. The sequencing input was blood, either unsorted or a sorted T cell fraction (not recorded which). All receptors come from a male donor with ankylosing spondylitis.

This clonotype was seen a handful of times. This chain joins TRBV20-1 and TRBJ1-5, with D uncertain. Trimming cost V 1 base and J 8 bases, with 12 bases left between them. This CDR3 has 13 amino acids. From germline, CDR1 is DFQATT and CDR2 SNEGSKA (reference sequence). DNA of the CDR3: TGCAGTGCTAGAGGACACAGCGTAGAGCCCCAGCATTTT. Residues: CSARGHSVEPQHF.

J is TRBJ2-7 and V is TRBV12-3 or TRBV12-4; 8 bases line up with TRBD2. V dropped 3 bases and J dropped 9; count of bases not matched to a gene: 13. This CDR3 has 15 residues. The CDR3 bases are TGTGCCAGCAGTTTTAGTAGCGGGGCCAGGGGTGGGCAGTACTTC. Protein: CASSFSSGARGGQYF.

This clonotype has only a few counts. The chain carries TRBV4-2 and TRBJ2-3; perhaps TRBD2 as D (5 bases). The CDR3 is 14 residues long. CDR1 is LGHNA and CDR2 is YNFKEQ in the germline V gene. Trimming stripped 3 bases from V and 4 bases from J, with 11 bases between. CDR3 in DNA: TGTGCCAGCAGCCAGCGGGTAGCCCCAGATACGCAGTATTTT. Amino acids: CASSQRVAPDTQYF.

This clonotype was counted only a few times. The chain uses TRBV3-1 and TRBJ1-5, with D unclear. V lost 4 bases, J lost 7 bases, and 11 bases lay in between. This CDR3 region has 13 residues. Germline CDR1 is LGHDT and CDR2 is YNNKEL (reference sequence). CDR3 sequence: CASSRERWQPQHF. CDR3 bases: TGTGCCAGCAGCCGAGAAAGGTGGCAGCCCCAGCATTTT. Full variable domain (outside the CDR3, taken from reference TRBV3-1 and TRBJ1-5): DTAVSQTPKYLVTQMGNDKSIKCEQNLGHDTMYWYKQDSKKFLKIMFSYNNKELIINETVPNRFSPKSPDKAHLNLHINSLELGDSAVYFCASSRERWQPQHFGDGTRLSIL.